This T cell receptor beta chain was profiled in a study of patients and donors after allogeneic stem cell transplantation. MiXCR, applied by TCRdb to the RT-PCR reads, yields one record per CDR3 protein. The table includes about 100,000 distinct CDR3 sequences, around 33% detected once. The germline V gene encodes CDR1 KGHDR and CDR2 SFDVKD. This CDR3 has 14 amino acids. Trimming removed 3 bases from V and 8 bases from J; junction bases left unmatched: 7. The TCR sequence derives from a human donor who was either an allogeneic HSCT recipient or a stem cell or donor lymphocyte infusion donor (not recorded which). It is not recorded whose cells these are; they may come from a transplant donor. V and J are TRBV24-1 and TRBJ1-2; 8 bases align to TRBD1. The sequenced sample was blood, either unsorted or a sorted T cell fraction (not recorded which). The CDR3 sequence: CATSDPGTGSGYTF. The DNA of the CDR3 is TGTGCCACCAGTGATCCCGGGACAGGAAGCGGCTACACCTTC.